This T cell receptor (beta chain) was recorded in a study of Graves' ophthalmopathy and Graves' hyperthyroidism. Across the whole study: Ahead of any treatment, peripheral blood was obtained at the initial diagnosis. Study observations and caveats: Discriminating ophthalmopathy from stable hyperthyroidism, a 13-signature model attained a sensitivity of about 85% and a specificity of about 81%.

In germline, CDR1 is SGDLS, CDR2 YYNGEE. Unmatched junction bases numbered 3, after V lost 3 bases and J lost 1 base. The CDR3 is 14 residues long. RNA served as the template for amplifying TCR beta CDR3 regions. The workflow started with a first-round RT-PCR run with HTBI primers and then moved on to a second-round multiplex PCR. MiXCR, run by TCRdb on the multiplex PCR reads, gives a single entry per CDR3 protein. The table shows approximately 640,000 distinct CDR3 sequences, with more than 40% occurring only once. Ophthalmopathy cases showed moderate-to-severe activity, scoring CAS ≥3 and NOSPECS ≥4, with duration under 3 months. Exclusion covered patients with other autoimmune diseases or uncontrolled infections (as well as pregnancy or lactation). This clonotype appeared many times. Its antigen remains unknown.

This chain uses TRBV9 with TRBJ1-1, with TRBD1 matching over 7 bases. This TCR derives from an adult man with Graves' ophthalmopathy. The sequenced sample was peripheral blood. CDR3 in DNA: TGTGCCAGCAGCGGACAGGGTTGGAACACTGAAGCTTTCTTT. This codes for CASSGQGWNTEAFF.